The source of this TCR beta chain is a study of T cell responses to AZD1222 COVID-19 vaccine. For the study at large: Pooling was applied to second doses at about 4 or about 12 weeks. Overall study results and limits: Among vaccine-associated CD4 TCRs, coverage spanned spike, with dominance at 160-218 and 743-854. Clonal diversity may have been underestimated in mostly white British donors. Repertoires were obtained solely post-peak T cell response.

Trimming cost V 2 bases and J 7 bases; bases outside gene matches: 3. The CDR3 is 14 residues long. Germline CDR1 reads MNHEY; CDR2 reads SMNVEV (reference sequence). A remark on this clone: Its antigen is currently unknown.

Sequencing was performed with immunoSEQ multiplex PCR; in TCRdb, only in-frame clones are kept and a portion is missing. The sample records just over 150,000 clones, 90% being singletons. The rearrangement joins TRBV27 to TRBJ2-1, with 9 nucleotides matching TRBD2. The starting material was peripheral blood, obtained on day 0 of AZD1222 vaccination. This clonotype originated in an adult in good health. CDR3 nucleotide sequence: TGTGCCAGCAGTTTAGTGGCGGGAGGGAATGAGCAGTTCTTC. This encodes CASSLVAGGNEQFF.